This TCR beta chain was captured by sequencing in a study of T cell therapy after organ transplantation. On the study more broadly: CMV-specific T cells, median 1.92 x 10^8, were given as 2 to 6 intravenous infusions.

Patients were solid-organ transplant recipients with drug-resistant or recurrent cytomegalovirus. Measured with immunoSEQ multiplex PCR; TCRdb has only the in-frame clones, and not every one. Of 45,000 to 60,000 clones listed, approximately 94% are singletons. In the case of this clone: Antigen unknown.

Study-level findings and limits: In nonresponders, large pretherapy expansions changed minimally after therapy. Confounding by concurrent antirejection or antiviral medications was not assessed.

The source was CD8+ T cells from blood, collected before autologous CMV-specific T cell therapy. This clonotype was obtained from a human patient who had received a solid organ transplant and had CMV disease.

In DNA, the CDR3 is TGTGCCAGCAGCTTACGCGGGCAGGGTGTATACGAGCAGTACTTC. As protein: CASSLRGQGVYEQYF. This sequence joins TRBV13 and TRBJ2-7; D is tentatively TRBD1 or TRBD2 (5 bases each). The CDR3 covers 15 residues. Germline CDR1 is PRHDT and CDR2 is FYEKMQ (reference sequence). The germline V and J ends were trimmed by 2 bases and 4 bases, with 15 bases remaining between them.